This is a list of T cell receptor beta chains from one sample in a study of cytomegalovirus exposure and HLA in healthy donors. The assay was immunoSEQ multiplex PCR, and TCRdb's table has in-frame clones only and misses some. The profile shows approximately 140,000 clones, approximately 80% of them singletons. The sample was PBMCs. The receptor set was obtained from a girl aged 2 to 9 in good health and CMV-seronegative. Both conserved end residues are part of each CDR3. The D gene is left open where the match is weak. Clone size is given for some rows only: seen once, a few or many times, or a class if the clone is expanded.

d_gene	v_gene	abundance	j_gene	CDR3aa	CDR3nt
NA	TRBV12-5	few	TRBJ2-7	CASGLVSPGLPLPEASYEQYF	TGTGCTAGTGGTTTGGTGTCTCCGGGCCTTCCTCTTCCGGAGGCGTCTTACGAGCAGTACTTC
TRBD1	TRBV30	NA	TRBJ2-7	CAWSGDRVYEQYF	TGTGCCTGGAGTGGGGACAGGGTCTACGAGCAGTACTTC
NA	TRBV10-3	NA	TRBJ1-1	CAISVPGSPPFF	TGTGCCATCAGCGTACCGGGGTCTCCCCCTTTCTTT
NA	TRBV6-4	few	TRBJ2-1	CASSDGTSMANEQFF	TGTGCCAGCAGTGACGGGACTTCAATGGCCAATGAGCAGTTCTTC
NA	TRBV7-3	once	TRBJ2-1	CASSAGGVQGEQFF	TGTGCCAGCAGCGCCGGCGGGGTCCAAGGTGAGCAGTTCTTC
NA	TRBV27	NA	TRBJ2-7	CASGRTGSSYEQYF	TGTGCCAGCGGAAGGACGGGGAGCTCCTACGAGCAGTACTTC
NA	TRBV15	NA	TRBJ2-7	CATSRDGGGGGRLYEQYF	TGTGCCACCAGCAGAGATGGGGGGGGAGGGGGGAGACTCTACGAGCAGTACTTC
NA	TRBV13	NA	TRBJ2-2	CASSFKAEEELFF	TGTGCCAGCAGCTTTAAGGCGGAGGAGGAGCTGTTTTTT
TRBD1	TRBV9	NA	TRBJ1-2	CASSPGVGGYDNYGYTF	TGTGCCAGCAGCCCAGGGGTAGGGGGCTATGATAACTATGGCTACACCTTC
NA	TRBV15	NA	TRBJ2-1	CATFSQTYNEQFF	TGTGCCACCTTTAGCCAAACCTACAATGAGCAGTTCTTC
NA	TRBV6-4	NA	TRBJ2-5	CASSDMEGETQYF	TGTGCCAGCAGTGACATGGAGGGAGAGACCCAGTACTTC
TRBD1	TRBV19	NA	TRBJ1-1	CASSQTGESGTEAFF	TGTGCCAGTAGTCAGACAGGGGAGTCGGGCACTGAAGCTTTCTTT
NA	TRBV19	NA	TRBJ2-7	CASSIRTAYEQYF	TGTGCCAGTAGTATTCGGACAGCATACGAGCAGTACTTC
NA	TRBV2	NA	TRBJ1-5	CASSSENFSPQHF	TGTGCCAGCAGCTCGGAGAATTTCAGCCCCCAGCATTTT
NA	TRBV7-2	NA	TRBJ2-7	CASSRKGLDPLYEQYF	TGTGCCAGCAGCCGAAAGGGGCTCGACCCCCTCTACGAGCAGTACTTC
TRBD1	TRBV5-6	NA	TRBJ1-2	CASSWRDSRYYGYTF	TGTGCCAGCAGCTGGCGGGACAGCAGATACTATGGCTACACCTTC
NA	TRBV5-1	NA	TRBJ2-3	CASSLEGSGDTQYF	TGCGCCAGCAGCTTGGAGGGGTCGGGAGATACGCAGTATTTT
NA	TRBV7-9	NA	TRBJ1-6	CASSLVQGNNSPLHF	TGTGCCAGCAGCTTAGTCCAGGGGAATAATTCACCCCTCCACTTT
NA	TRBV30	NA	TRBJ2-1	CAWSVGGPSSKRQFF	TGTGCCTGGAGTGTAGGAGGACCCTCCTCGAAACGGCAGTTCTTC
TRBD1	TRBV19	NA	TRBJ1-5	CASSPHKDRGGNQPQHF	TGTGCCAGTAGTCCGCACAAGGACAGGGGAGGCAATCAGCCCCAGCATTTT